This entry lists 23 T cell receptor beta chains sequenced from one sample in a study of CD8 T cells in ankylosing spondylitis. General observations from the study: Seemingly distinctive of ankylosing spondylitis blood was a TCR beta motif formed by eight highly homologous variants.

TCRdb reprocessed the 5' RACE reads via MiXCR and lists one record per CDR3 protein. The data hold roughly 700,000 distinct CDR3 sequences, with about 20% observed a single time. These receptors have no identified antigens. The sequencing sample was made of blood, either unsorted or a sorted T cell fraction (not recorded which). The origin of the receptors is a male donor with ankylosing spondylitis.

This clonotype was seen a few times. The V call is TRBV7-9, the J call TRBJ1-4, with TRBD1 matching over 7 bases. V was pared by 5 bases and J by 3 bases, with 6 bases of the junction left unmatched. Germline CDR1 SEHNR, CDR2 FQNEAQ (reference sequence). CDR3 size: 15 residues. The CDR3: CASSTGDSPNEKLFF. CDR3 coding DNA: TGTGCCAGCAGCACTGGGGACAGCCCTAATGAAAAACTGTTTTTT.

In its sample, this clonotype was seen many times. The chain links TRBV27 to TRBJ1-3, with unresolved D. Trimming stripped 2 bases from V and 0 bases from J, with 8 bases between. Germline loops: CDR1 MNHEY, CDR2 SMNVEV (reference sequence). This CDR3 has 15 residues. CDR3 nucleotide sequence: TGTGCCAGCAGTTTAGTCGGCTACTCTGGAAACACCATATATTTT. This translates into CASSLVGYSGNTIYF.

This chain joins TRBV12-3 or TRBV12-4 and TRBJ2-1, with TRBD2 identical over 11 bases. CDR3 length: 17 amino acids. The J segment lost 0 bases and the V segment lost 5 bases, leaving 6 bases of the junction unmatched. The CDR3 is CASSEGLAAFSYNEQFF. DNA for the CDR3: TGTGCCAGCAGTGAGGGACTAGCGGCGTTCTCCTACAATGAGCAGTTCTTC.

The chain combines TRBV7-9 with TRBJ2-3, with TRBD2 identical over 15 bases. The V and J ends lost 5 bases and 6 bases, in that order; junction bases with no gene match: 9. Germline loops: CDR1 SEHNR, CDR2 FQNEAQ (reference sequence). CDR3 length equals 17 residues. The CDR3 sequence is CASSVTGTSGGRDTQYF. CDR3 DNA: TGTGCCAGCAGCGTCACCGGGACTAGCGGGGGGCGCGATACGCAGTATTTT.

This clonotype was counted ten times or more. The V call is TRBV12-3 or TRBV12-4, the J call TRBJ2-5; the D gene is possibly TRBD1 (6 bases). The V end lost 7 bases, the J end lost 4 bases, and 13 bases lay between the germline ends. The CDR3 spans 13 residues. CDR3 sequence reads: CASTLARGETQYF. The CDR3 region has the DNA TGTGCCAGCACTTTGGCCAGGGGAGAGACCCAGTACTTC.

This clonotype has more than one count but fewer than ten. The chain joins TRBV5-6 to TRBJ2-3; possible D gene TRBD2, 6 bases. Germline-derived CDR1 and CDR2 are SGHDT and YYEEEE. This CDR3 contains 16 residues. The V gene lost 4 bases and the J gene lost 2 bases, with 17 bases spanning the gap. This chain's CDR3 is CASSRPAGIYTDTQYF. CDR3 bases: TGTGCCAGCAGCCGGCCGGCGGGGATCTACACAGATACGCAGTATTTT.

This clonotype has a handful of counts. This chain uses TRBV5-6 with TRBJ2-7; weak D call: TRBD2 (5 bases). The germline V gene encodes CDR1 SGHDT and CDR2 YYEEEE. The CDR3 runs 13 residues. Trimming took 4 bases from V and 4 from J, leaving 12 bases between them. The DNA of the CDR3 is TGTGCCAGCAGCAACGGGGTAGGGTACGAGCAGTACTTC. This gives the protein CASSNGVGYEQYF.

The chain uses TRBV2 and TRBJ2-1; TRBD1 agrees at 11 bases. The V and J ends lost 4 bases and 6 bases, in that order; junction bases with no gene match: 5. The length of the CDR3 is 15 residues. Germline lookup yields CDR1 SNHLY and CDR2 FYNNEI. DNA of the CDR3: TGTGCCAGCAGTGTTGGGACAGGGGGTATCAATGAGCAGTTCTTC. Its protein product is CASSVGTGGINEQFF.

The gene calls are TRBV7-2 and TRBJ2-1; maybe TRBD1 (6 bases). The germline gives CDR1 SGHTA, CDR2 FQGNSA. The CDR3 covers 15 residues. Deletions cut 2 bases from V and 2 bases from J, with 10 bases between. The DNA for the CDR3 is TGTGCCAGCAGCTTAATAGGACAGCCCTACAATGAGCAGTTCTTC. Translating it yields CASSLIGQPYNEQFF.

This clonotype was counted a single time. The chain combines TRBV28 with TRBJ2-3; 13 positions agree with TRBD2. Germline lookup yields CDR1 MDHEN and CDR2 SYDVKM. This CDR3 has 19 amino acids. V was clipped by 10 bases and J by 5 bases; unmatched bases: 21. CDR3 in DNA: TGTGCCATCCCTGGAGGGACTAGCGGGGCCCCACCCTCGGGAGATACGCAGTATTTT. Protein product: CAIPGGTSGAPPSGDTQYF.

This clonotype was counted between two and nine times. The rearrangement uses TRBV29-1 and TRBJ1-1, with D possibly being TRBD1 (5 bases). This CDR3 is built from 15 residues. Per the germline V gene, CDR1 is SQVTM and CDR2 is ANQGSEA. The ends were cut back, 2 bases at V and 0 bases at J, with 13 bases in the middle. CDR3 sequence: CSVEKGGALNTEAFF. As DNA, the CDR3 is TGCAGCGTTGAAAAGGGTGGGGCCCTGAACACTGAAGCTTTCTTT.

This clonotype was detected only a few times. The gene calls are TRBV15 and TRBJ2-1; TRBD2 agrees at 8 bases. The CDR3 is 15 amino acids. V shed 3 bases and J 10 bases; nucleotides not matched to a gene: 11. CDR1 and CDR2 (germline): LNHNV, YYDKDF (reference sequence). DNA for the CDR3: TGTGCCACCAGCAGTCTAGCGGGCCCTACTAGAGAGCAGTTCTTC. Translated, it gives CATSSLAGPTREQFF. Complete variable domain (other parts from reference TRBV15 and TRBJ2-1): DAMVIQNPRYQVTQFGKPVTLSCSQTLNHNVMYWYQQKSSQAPKLLFHYYDKDFNNEADTPDNFQSRRPNTSFCFLDIRSPGLGDTAMYLCATSSLAGPTREQFFGPGTRLTVL.

This clonotype appeared a few times. This rearrangement joins TRBV20-1 to TRBJ2-7; D unclear. Trimming stripped 5 bases from V and 4 bases from J, with 12 bases between. This CDR3 region has 12 residues. CDR1 and CDR2 (germline): DFQATT, SNEGSKA (reference sequence). The CDR3 DNA follows: TGCAGTGCTCCCCTTGGGTTATACGAGCAGTACTTC. It is translated as CSAPLGLYEQYF.

This chain uses TRBV14 with TRBJ2-7; 8 bases are a match to TRBD1. The CDR3 sequence is 15 residues long. The V segment lost 4 bases and the J segment 4 bases; nucleotides outside the gene matches: 9. Germline CDR1 and CDR2: SGHDN and FVKESK. CDR3 in amino acids: CASSPARDRLYEQYF. The DNA for the CDR3 is TGTGCCAGCAGCCCAGCCCGGGACAGGCTGTACGAGCAGTACTTC. The whole variable domain, filled in from reference TRBV14 and TRBJ2-7, reads EAGVTQFPSHSVIEKGQTVTLRCDPISGHDNLYWYRRVMGKEIKFLLHFVKESKQDESGMPNNRFLAERTGGTYSTLKVQPAELEDSGVYFCASSPARDRLYEQYFGPGTRLTVT.

This clonotype has more than one count but fewer than ten. The gene calls are TRBV2 and TRBJ1-4; D ambiguous. The germline gives CDR1 SNHLY, CDR2 FYNNEI. The CDR3 is made up of 11 amino acids. Between the trimmed V and J ends, which lost 6 bases and 8 bases, there was a span of 7 bases. The CDR3: CASRTQEKLFF. The CDR3 nucleotides read TGTGCCAGCAGGACCCAGGAAAAACTGTTTTTT.

V is TRBV5-8 and J is TRBJ1-4; no clear D gene. This CDR3 comprises 14 residues. V gave up 5 bases and J gave up 3 bases, with 11 bases separating them. The germline V gene encodes CDR1 SGHTS and CDR2 YDEGEE. The CDR3, as DNA: TGTGCCAGCAGGACGCAGAACCCTAATGAAAAACTGTTTTTT. Its protein product is CASRTQNPNEKLFF.

A few counts support this clonotype. V gene TRBV9 combines with J gene TRBJ2-2, with no clear D. The CDR3 covers 12 residues. V dropped 4 bases and J dropped 6 bases, with 7 bases sitting between them. Germline V lookup: CDR1 SGDLS, CDR2 YYNGEE. The DNA of the CDR3 is TGTGCCAGCAGCCCGCAGCCCGGGGAGCTGTTTTTT. Protein product: CASSPQPGELFF.

This clonotype has just a few counts. The chain is built from TRBV28 and TRBJ1-1; weak D call: TRBD1 (6 bases). The CDR3 length is 14 residues. Germline CDR1 MDHEN, CDR2 SYDVKM. Between the trimmed V and J ends, which lost 7 bases and 5 bases, there was a span of 17 bases. CDR3 nucleotides: TGTGCCAGCACTTCTATCAGGGGAGGGACTGAAGCTTTCTTT. As protein: CASTSIRGGTEAFF.

The V gene is TRBV27, the J gene TRBJ2-7; TRBD2 agrees at 8 bases. The V gene end was trimmed by 6 bases and the J gene end by 3 bases; junction bases not matched to a gene: 10. This CDR3 comprises 15 residues. The germline V gene has CDR1 MNHEY and CDR2 SMNVEV (reference sequence). The CDR3 DNA reads TGTGCCAGCAGCCCTGCGGGACTAGATTACTACGAGCAGTACTTC. Its protein product is CASSPAGLDYYEQYF.

Only a few counts were recorded for this clonotype. The chain carries TRBV28 and TRBJ1-3, with D tentatively TRBD1 (6 bases). Trimming stripped 10 bases from V and 1 base from J, with 17 bases between. The CDR3 extends over 15 amino acids. The germline CDR1 and CDR2 sequences are MDHEN and SYDVKM. The CDR3 here is CATRYRALSGNTIYF. The CDR3 region has the DNA TGTGCCACTCGTTACAGGGCTTTATCTGGAAACACCATATATTTT.

This clonotype appeared a few times. This chain links TRBV27 with TRBJ1-4; D uncertain. Germline V gene data show CDR1 as MNHEY and CDR2 as SMNVEV (reference sequence). Trimming stripped 2 bases from V and 0 bases from J, with 10 bases between. This CDR3 is 16 amino acids long. CDR3 nucleotides: TGTGCCAGCAGTTTAGAGACGAGACCAACTAATGAAAAACTGTTTTTT. This encodes CASSLETRPTNEKLFF.

V is TRBV2 and J is TRBJ1-3; D may be TRBD1 (5 bases). The CDR3 is 17 amino acids. Trimming left V 3 bases short and J 2 bases short, with 17 bases between. Per germline, CDR1 SNHLY and CDR2 FYNNEI. The CDR3 here is CASSEGRRGRAGNTIYF. The DNA for the CDR3 is TGTGCCAGCAGTGAGGGAAGAAGGGGCAGGGCTGGAAACACCATATATTTT.

This chain uses TRBV19 with TRBJ1-3, with 8 bases fitting TRBD1. J lost 0 bases, V lost 3 bases, and 7 bases had no gene match. Germline V gene sequence: CDR1 LNHDA, CDR2 SQIVND (reference sequence). CDR3 length: 17 amino acids. Written as DNA, the CDR3 is TGTGCCAGTAGTATGCCAGGGGGCTCGAGCTCTGGAAACACCATATATTTT. Translating it yields CASSMPGGSSSGNTIYF.